This TCR beta chain was recorded in a study of shared clonotypes between healthy human individuals. Study-level findings and limits: The study found lower generation probabilities in non-shared clonotypes than in those shared by all four donors.

Naive CD8 populations comprised CD45RO-negative cells positively selected for CCR7, excluding terminally differentiated effector memory CD45RA+ cells. Turning to this clone: Its target is not known.

Generated by immunoSEQ multiplex PCR, the TCRdb table keeps only in-frame clones and is missing some. This table holds hundreds of thousands of clones, about 95% found once. This CDR3 has 13 amino acids. Looked up from germline, CDR1 is SGDLS and CDR2 is YYNGEE. V was shortened by 1 base and J by 1 base, with 3 bases between the two germline ends. The sample consisted of naive CD8+ T cells sorted from blood. The chain is built from TRBV9 and TRBJ1-3; D not resolved. The receptor was derived from a woman in her 30s in good health. CDR3 residues: CASSVWSGNTIYF. The CDR3 DNA reads as TGTGCCAGCAGCGTATGGTCTGGAAACACCATATATTTT.